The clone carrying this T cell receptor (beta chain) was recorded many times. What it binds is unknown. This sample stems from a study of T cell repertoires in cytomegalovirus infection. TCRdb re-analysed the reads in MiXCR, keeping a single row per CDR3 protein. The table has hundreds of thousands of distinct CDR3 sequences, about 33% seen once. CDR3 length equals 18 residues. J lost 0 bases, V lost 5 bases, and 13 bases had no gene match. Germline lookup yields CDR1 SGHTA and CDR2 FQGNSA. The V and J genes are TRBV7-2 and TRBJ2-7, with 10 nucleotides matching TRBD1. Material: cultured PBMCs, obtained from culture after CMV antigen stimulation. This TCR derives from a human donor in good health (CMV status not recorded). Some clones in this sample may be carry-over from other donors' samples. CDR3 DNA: TGTGCCAGCAGCCCATATATGGGGGGGGACAGGGGCTCCTACGAGCAGTACTTC. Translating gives CASSPYMGGDRGSYEQYF.